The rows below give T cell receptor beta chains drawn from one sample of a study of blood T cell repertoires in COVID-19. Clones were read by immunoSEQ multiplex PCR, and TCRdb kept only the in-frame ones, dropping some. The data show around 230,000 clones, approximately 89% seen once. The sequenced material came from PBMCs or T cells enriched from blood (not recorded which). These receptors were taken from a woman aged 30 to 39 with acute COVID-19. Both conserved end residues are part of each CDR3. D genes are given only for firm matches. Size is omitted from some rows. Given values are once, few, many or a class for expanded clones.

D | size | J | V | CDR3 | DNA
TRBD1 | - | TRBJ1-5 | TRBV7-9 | CASSRRGDKPQHF | TGTGCCAGCAGCCGCAGGGGGGATAAGCCCCAGCATTTT
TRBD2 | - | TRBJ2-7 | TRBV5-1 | CASSLGLAAPSYEQYF | TGCGCCAGCAGCTTGGGACTAGCGGCGCCCTCCTACGAGCAGTACTTC
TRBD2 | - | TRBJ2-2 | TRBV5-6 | CASSSGTRIGELFF | TGTGCCAGCAGCTCCGGGACTAGAATCGGGGAGCTGTTTTTT
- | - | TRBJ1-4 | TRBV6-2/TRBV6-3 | CASSTSEKLFF | TGTGCCAGCAGCACTTCGGAAAAACTGTTTTTT
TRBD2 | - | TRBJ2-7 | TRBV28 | CASTGGYSYEQYF | TGTGCCAGCACGGGGGGGTACTCCTACGAGCAGTACTTC
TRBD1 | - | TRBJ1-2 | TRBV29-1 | CSVGGSGATGGADYGYTF | TGCAGCGTTGGAGGTAGTGGTGCCACAGGGGGCGCGGACTATGGCTACACCTTC
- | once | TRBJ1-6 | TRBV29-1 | CSVEHWTEKNSPLHF | TGCAGCGTAGAGCACTGGACAGAAAAGAATTCACCCCTCCACTTT
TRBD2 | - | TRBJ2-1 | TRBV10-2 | CASSDLSTSGPSNEQFF | TGCGCCAGCAGTGACCTTTCGACTAGCGGCCCCAGCAATGAGCAGTTCTTC
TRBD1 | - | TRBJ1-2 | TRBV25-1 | CASSETGEYGYTF | TGTGCCAGCAGTGAGACAGGGGAATATGGCTACACCTTC
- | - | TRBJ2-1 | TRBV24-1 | CATSDRNEQFF | TGTGCCACCAGTGACAGGAATGAGCAGTTCTTC
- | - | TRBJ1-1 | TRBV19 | CASSLGRNTEAFF | TGTGCCAGTAGTCTTGGCAGGAACACTGAAGCTTTCTTT
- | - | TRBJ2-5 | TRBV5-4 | CASSLTGLETQYF | TGTGCCAGCAGTCTCACAGGGTTAGAGACCCAGTACTTC
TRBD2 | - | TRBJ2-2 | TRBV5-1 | CASRLGLVNTGELFF | TGCGCCAGCCGGCTGGGACTAGTAAACACCGGGGAGCTGTTTTTT
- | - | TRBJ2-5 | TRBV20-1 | CSAHREETQYF | TGCAGTGCGCACAGAGAAGAGACCCAGTACTTC
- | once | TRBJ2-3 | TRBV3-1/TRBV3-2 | CASSPSGTDTQYF | TGTGCCAGCAGCCCCTCCGGGACAGATACGCAGTATTTT
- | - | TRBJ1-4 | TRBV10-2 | CASSQTAGDEKLFF | TGCGCCAGCAGTCAAACGGCCGGGGATGAAAAACTGTTTTTT
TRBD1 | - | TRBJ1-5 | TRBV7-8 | CASSLGDSRIQPQHF | TGTGCCAGCAGCTTGGGGGACAGTAGGATCCAGCCCCAGCATTTT
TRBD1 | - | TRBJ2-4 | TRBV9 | CASSEGAKNIQYF | TGTGCCAGCAGCGAGGGGGCTAAAAACATTCAGTACTTC